A selection of T cell receptor beta chains follows, all from one sample in a study of T cell responses to AZD1222 COVID-19 vaccine. Using immunoSEQ multiplex PCR, the repertoire was profiled, and TCRdb retains in-frame clones only, with some absent. Of about 35,000 clones listed, around nine tenths are singletons. Source: peripheral blood, taken on day 0 of AZD1222 vaccination. The receptors originated from an adult in good health. Both conserved end residues are part of each CDR3. D genes are given only for firm matches. Clone size is shown for a subset of rows, as once, few, many or a class of expanded clone.

D: NA; V: TRBV20-1; size: NA; J: TRBJ1-1; CDR3: CSARHSQEAFF; DNA: TGCAGTGCTAGACATTCTCAGGAAGCTTTCTTT
D: NA; V: TRBV27; size: NA; J: TRBJ1-6; CDR3: CASSSREGYSPLHF; DNA: TGTGCCAGCAGTTCCCGGGAGGGGTACTCACCCCTCCACTTT
D: NA; V: TRBV11-2; size: NA; J: TRBJ1-2; CDR3: CASSQLLAGEGYTF; DNA: TGTGCCAGCAGCCAATTGTTGGCAGGGGAAGGCTACACCTTC
D: NA; V: TRBV5-1; size: NA; J: TRBJ1-1; CDR3: CASSSGQKTEAFF; DNA: TGCGCCAGCAGCTCCGGACAGAAAACTGAAGCTTTCTTT
D: NA; V: TRBV2; size: NA; J: TRBJ2-5; CDR3: CASSRDGKETQYF; DNA: TGTGCCAGCAGTCGGGACGGAAAAGAGACCCAGTACTTC
D: TRBD1; V: TRBV18; size: NA; J: TRBJ1-3; CDR3: CASSWDSPSSGNTIYF; DNA: TGTGCCAGCTCTTGGGACAGCCCGAGCTCTGGAAACACCATATATTTT
D: NA; V: TRBV15; size: NA; J: TRBJ2-7; CDR3: CASAAGTPAYEQYF; DNA: TGTGCCTCCGCTGCCGGGACGCCCGCCTACGAGCAGTACTTC
D: NA; V: TRBV6-2/TRBV6-3; size: NA; J: TRBJ1-2; CDR3: CASSRGDIGAYGYTF; DNA: TGTGCCAGCAGCCGAGGGGACATCGGAGCCTATGGCTACACCTTC
D: NA; V: TRBV7-3; size: NA; J: TRBJ1-1; CDR3: CASSPGPGNTEAFF; DNA: TGTGCCAGCAGCCCGGGGCCGGGGAACACTGAAGCTTTCTTT
D: TRBD2; V: TRBV4-2; size: NA; J: TRBJ2-5; CDR3: CASSPWTSGGQETQYF; DNA: TGTGCCAGCAGCCCCTGGACTAGCGGTGGTCAAGAGACCCAGTACTTC
D: NA; V: TRBV21-1; size: NA; J: TRBJ2-1; CDR3: CASSNPRGASAYNEQFF; DNA: TGTGCCAGCAGCAACCCCCGGGGAGCATCGGCTTACAATGAGCAGTTCTTC
D: TRBD1; V: TRBV18; size: NA; J: TRBJ2-1; CDR3: CASSPGQGASDEQFF; DNA: TGTGCCAGCTCACCGGGCCAGGGGGCGTCTGATGAGCAGTTCTTC
D: NA; V: TRBV5-5; size: NA; J: TRBJ1-6; CDR3: CASSASHPGNSPLHF; DNA: TGTGCCAGCAGTGCTTCACACCCAGGAAATTCACCCCTCCACTTT
D: NA; V: TRBV28; size: NA; J: TRBJ2-7; CDR3: CASSLSDGSRTSYEQYF; DNA: TGTGCCAGCAGTTTATCCGACGGGTCGAGGACCTCCTACGAGCAGTACTTC
D: NA; V: TRBV28; size: NA; J: TRBJ1-4; CDR3: CASSLLRGLPNEKLFF; DNA: TGTGCCAGCAGTCTGTTACGAGGGTTACCTAATGAAAAACTGTTTTTT
D: NA; V: TRBV30; size: NA; J: TRBJ1-6; CDR3: CAWSPLPANLYSPLHF; DNA: TGTGCCTGGAGTCCCCTACCGGCAAATCTTTATTCACCCCTCCACTTT
D: TRBD1; V: TRBV5-6; size: once; J: TRBJ2-5; CDR3: CASSWAGTGKETQYF; DNA: TGTGCCAGCAGCTGGGCGGGGACAGGGAAAGAGACCCAGTACTTC
D: TRBD2; V: TRBV3-1/TRBV3-2; size: NA; J: TRBJ2-1; CDR3: CASSPRTSVLLEQFF; DNA: TGTGCCAGCAGCCCCAGGACTAGCGTTCTTCTTGAGCAGTTCTTC
D: TRBD2; V: TRBV18; size: NA; J: TRBJ2-7; CDR3: CASSPPPTTSGRSSYEQYF; DNA: TGTGCCAGCTCACCACCCCCAACGACTAGCGGTAGGAGCTCCTACGAGCAGTACTTC
D: NA; V: TRBV11-2; size: once; J: TRBJ1-6; CDR3: CASSQISTVEAHSPLHF; DNA: TGTGCCAGCAGCCAGATCTCGACGGTTGAAGCGCATTCACCCCTCCACTTT
D: NA; V: TRBV7-9; size: NA; J: TRBJ2-1; CDR3: CASSPPGGKYNEQFF; DNA: TGTGCCAGCAGCCCCCCCGGCGGGAAATACAATGAGCAGTTCTTC
D: TRBD1; V: TRBV2; size: NA; J: TRBJ2-2; CDR3: CASRRTGNTGELFF; DNA: TGTGCCAGCCGGAGGACAGGGAACACCGGGGAGCTGTTTTTT
D: TRBD2; V: TRBV30; size: once; J: TRBJ2-7; CDR3: CAWSSGRAYEQYF; DNA: TGTGCCTGGAGTAGCGGGAGGGCCTACGAGCAGTACTTC
D: NA; V: TRBV6-5; size: NA; J: TRBJ1-2; CDR3: CASSYRGGDGYTF; DNA: TGTGCCAGCAGTTACAGGGGGGGCGATGGCTACACCTTC
D: NA; V: TRBV18; size: few; J: TRBJ2-7; CDR3: CASSQQGGEQYF; DNA: TGTGCCAGCTCACAACAGGGAGGCGAGCAGTACTTC
D: NA; V: TRBV28; size: NA; J: TRBJ1-2; CDR3: CASTRPENYGYTF; DNA: TGTGCCAGCACCCGCCCCGAGAACTATGGCTACACCTTC
D: NA; V: TRBV5-4; size: NA; J: TRBJ2-5; CDR3: CASTQGGAGPQETQYF; DNA: TGTGCCAGCACCCAGGGGGGGGCGGGACCCCAAGAGACCCAGTACTTC
D: NA; V: TRBV5-1; size: few; J: TRBJ1-1; CDR3: CASSLSAFIGTEAFF; DNA: TGCGCCAGCAGCTTGTCGGCCTTCATAGGGACTGAAGCTTTCTTT
D: NA; V: TRBV29-1; size: NA; J: TRBJ1-1; CDR3: CSGGWPGMNTEAFF; DNA: TGCAGCGGGGGGTGGCCAGGCATGAACACTGAAGCTTTCTTT
D: NA; V: TRBV7-9; size: NA; J: TRBJ1-3; CDR3: CASSRGPTSGNTIYF; DNA: TGTGCCAGCAGCCGCGGACCTACCTCTGGAAACACCATATATTTT
D: NA; V: TRBV6-4; size: NA; J: TRBJ1-1; CDR3: CASSDRDNTEAFF; DNA: TGTGCCAGCAGTGACCGGGACAACACTGAAGCTTTCTTT
D: NA; V: TRBV28; size: NA; J: TRBJ1-5; CDR3: CASSSPQVGNQPQHF; DNA: TGTGCCAGCAGTTCCCCGCAAGTAGGCAATCAGCCCCAGCATTTT
D: NA; V: TRBV2; size: few; J: TRBJ1-2; CDR3: CASSLQEGGYTF; DNA: TGTGCCAGCAGTCTGCAGGAGGGTGGCTACACCTTC
D: NA; V: TRBV28; size: NA; J: TRBJ1-4; CDR3: CASSFAGTTNEKLFF; DNA: TGTGCCAGCAGTTTTGCCGGGACAACTAATGAAAAACTGTTTTTT
D: NA; V: TRBV7-2; size: NA; J: TRBJ1-6; CDR3: CASRPGGASPLHF; DNA: TGTGCCAGCAGGCCCGGCGGAGCATCACCCCTCCACTTT